This T cell receptor (beta chain) was identified in a study of T cell clones after liver transplantation. Study-wide background: Tolerance: complete withdrawal held at least one year, liver enzymes staying within twice normal.

Regarding this clone: The identical CDR3 is also encoded by other nucleotide sequences in the sample.

The assay was immunoSEQ multiplex PCR, and TCRdb's table has in-frame clones only and misses some. The table includes approximately 51,000 clones, about 86% detected once. The germline gives CDR1 SGHRS, CDR2 YFSETQ. V lost 2 bases and J lost 4, with 7 bases in between. The length of the CDR3 is 13 residues. The gene calls are TRBV5-1 and TRBJ1-5; D is perhaps TRBD1 (5 bases). This TCR came from a human patient who received a liver transplant. The T cells may partly be graft donor cells. The specimen comprised CD8+ T cells from blood, sampled 12 months after liver transplant. CDR3 amino acids: CASSLTGNQPQHF. In nucleotides, the CDR3 is TGCGCCAGCAGCTTAACAGGTAATCAGCCCCAGCATTTT.